This TCR beta chain was identified during a study of blood T cell repertoires in COVID-19. Study background: Whether acute or convalescent, the COVID-19 samples came from the United States, Italy and Spain. T cells, B-cell-depleted T cells, or PBMCs provided the cDNA or gDNA that served as material.

Only in-frame clones appear in the TCRdb table, and some are missing; sequencing was by immunoSEQ multiplex PCR. The top ten hold around 50% of the sample, which has under 60,000 clones, over 80% seen once. CDR3 length equals 14 residues. The V and J ends lost 1 base and 1 base respectively, with 8 bases between them. The germline gives CDR1 SGHKS, CDR2 YYEKEE (reference sequence). V is TRBV5-5 and J is TRBJ1-1, with a weak D call TRBD1 (5 bases). The origin of this receptor is a man aged 65 to 85 with acute or convalescent COVID-19. Material: peripheral blood. CDR3 amino acids: CASSLPTGNTEAFF. The DNA of the CDR3 is TGTGCCAGCAGCTTGCCCACAGGGAACACTGAAGCTTTCTTT.